The 5 T cell receptor beta chains presented below share a single source sample, sequenced in a study of early T cells in non-severe SARS-CoV-2 infection. TCRdb analysed the 5' RACE reads with MiXCR anew, one entry per CDR3 protein. The table records 53,000 or so distinct CDR3 sequences, 6.5% to 9.5% of them present only once. Sequenced material: whole blood. These receptors all come from an adult who was a healthcare worker with PCR-confirmed SARS-CoV-2 infection or an uninfected control (not recorded which).

This clonotype appeared a few times. This may arise from a read error, as a much more abundant clone is one base away. The CDR3 DNA is TGTGCCAGTAGTAGGTCTGCTGCCGCGAACACCGCGGAGCTGTTTTTT. This codes for CASSRSAAANTAELFF. The chain joins TRBV19 to TRBJ2-2; D remains ambiguous. Germline loops: CDR1 LNHDA, CDR2 SQIVND (reference sequence). There are 16 residues in the CDR3.

This clonotype appeared many times. The chain combines TRBV3-1 with TRBJ2-5; D is ambiguous. V lost 4 bases, J lost 5 bases, and 26 bases lay in between. Germline loops: CDR1 LGHDT, CDR2 YNNKEL (reference sequence). CDR3 length equals 18 residues. The CDR3 loop reads CASSPHWSLQYDWETQYF. DNA of the CDR3: TGTGCCAGCAGCCCCCACTGGAGCCTACAATATGATTGGGAGACCCAGTACTTC.

Many counts were recorded for this clonotype. The chain recombines TRBV12-3 or TRBV12-4 with TRBJ2-2, with D perhaps matching TRBD2 (6 bases). Between the trimmed V and J ends, which lost 6 bases and 1 base, there was a span of 12 bases. This CDR3 contains 15 residues. The CDR3 nucleotides are TGTGCCAGCAGACCCGGGGGAAGGAACACCGGGGAGCTGTTTTTT. Translated: CASRPGGRNTGELFF.

The chain uses TRBV7-6 and TRBJ2-2; D remains ambiguous. Germline V gives CDR1 SGHVS, CDR2 FNYEAQ. The CDR3 is 15 residues long. V was shortened by 0 bases and J by 2 bases, with 7 bases between the two germline ends. The CDR3 sequence is CASSLAGFNTGELFF. The CDR3 DNA reads TGTGCCAGCAGCTTAGCGGGGTTTAACACCGGGGAGCTGTTTTTT.

This clonotype was counted many times. The rearrangement uses TRBV3-1 and TRBJ2-7; D perhaps matches TRBD1 (6 bases). The CDR3 is made up of 15 amino acids. V was clipped by 0 bases and J by 4 bases, with 13 bases between them. Germline lookup yields CDR1 LGHDT and CDR2 YNNKEL (reference sequence). CDR3: CASSQDLTGTYEQYF. The CDR3, as DNA: TGTGCCAGCAGCCAAGACCTGACAGGAACATACGAGCAGTACTTC.